This T cell receptor (beta chain) was found in a study of blood T cell repertoires in COVID-19. On the study more broadly: There were acute and convalescent COVID-19 samples, and they came from the United States, Italy and Spain. From T cells, B-cell-depleted T cells, or PBMCs came the material, which was cDNA or gDNA.

Per the original methods: Amplified reference gene primers provided the basis for estimating nucleated cell counts. Assay: immunoSEQ multiplex PCR; the TCRdb copy retains only in-frame clones and omits some. The V and J calls and clone size are taken from that table; D and trimming were inferred from the DNA. Here the sample spans around 200,000 clones, 90% being singletons. Per germline, CDR1 LGHNA and CDR2 YSLEER. V lost 4 bases to trimming and J lost 0 bases, with 12 bases between them. The CDR3 sequence is 16 residues long. The sequencing input was peripheral blood. The rearrangement joins TRBV4-3 to TRBJ2-2; D perhaps matches TRBD2 (6 bases). The receptor's source is a man in his fifties or sixties with acute or convalescent COVID-19. CDR3 in DNA: TGCGCCAGCAGCCGACAAACTAGCACGAACACCGGGGAGCTGTTTTTT. This encodes CASSRQTSTNTGELFF.